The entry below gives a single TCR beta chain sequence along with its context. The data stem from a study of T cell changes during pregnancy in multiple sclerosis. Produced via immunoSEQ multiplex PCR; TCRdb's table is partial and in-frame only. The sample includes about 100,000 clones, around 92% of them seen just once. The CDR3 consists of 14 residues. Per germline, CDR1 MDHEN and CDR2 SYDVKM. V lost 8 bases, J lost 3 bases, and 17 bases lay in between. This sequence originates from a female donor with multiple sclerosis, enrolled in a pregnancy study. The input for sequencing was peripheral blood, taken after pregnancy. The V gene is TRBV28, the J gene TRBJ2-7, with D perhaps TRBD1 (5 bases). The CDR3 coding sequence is TGTGCCAGCGCGTTTCAAGTAGGGGTCTACGAGCAGTACTTC. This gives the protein CASAFQVGVYEQYF.